These 14 T cell receptor beta chains were all obtained from the same sample, sequenced in a study of post-analysis software for immune sequencing data. Study-wide findings and caveats: Roughly 5 TRBV segments (TRBV5-6, TRBV5-1 and TRBV20-1 among them) occurred more frequently in patients than in controls.

Which antigens these TCRs recognize remains unknown. The authors incorporated unique molecular identifiers into the TCR beta cDNA libraries. TCRdb recomputed calls from the PCR reads with MiXCR, one row per CDR3 protein. Of roughly 580,000 distinct CDR3 sequences in the sample, roughly 47% were seen once. Sequencing was done on a sample of blood. These receptors came from a girl aged 10 to 17 with multiple sclerosis.

This clonotype has more than one count but fewer than ten. The rearrangement joins TRBV28 to TRBJ2-7; 7 nucleotides match TRBD1. Looked up from germline, CDR1 is MDHEN and CDR2 is SYDVKM. The V segment lost 5 bases and the J segment 0 bases; nucleotides outside the gene matches: 7. The CDR3 loop spans 15 amino acids. Written as DNA, the CDR3 is TGTGCCAGCAGTCCAGGGGACAGTAGCTCCTACGAGCAGTACTTC. Its translation: CASSPGDSSSYEQYF.

The V gene is TRBV6-5, the J gene TRBJ2-1; 7 bases match TRBD2. The J call is uncertain, as TRBJ2-7 better fits the DNA end. This CDR3 has 13 residues. Germline V gene data show CDR1 as MNHEY and CDR2 as SVGAGI. CDR3 coding DNA: TGTGCCAGCAGAAAAGGGACTACCAATGAGCAGTACTTC. This gives the protein CASRKGTTNEQYF.

V usage is TRBV5-5 and J usage is TRBJ2-1; possibly TRBD2 for D (5 bases). The CDR3 covers 16 residues. The germline gives CDR1 SGHKS, CDR2 YYEKEE (reference sequence). Trimming shortened V by 3 bases and J by 5 bases, and 18 bases separated the two germline ends. DNA of the CDR3: TGTGCCAGCAGCTCGGCCACTAGGGTCCTGAACAATGAGCAGTTCTTC. Its protein product is CASSSATRVLNNEQFF.

Only one count was recorded for this clonotype. The germline gene is not matched at one end of the junction; a read error may be the cause. The rearrangement links TRBV12-3 or TRBV12-4 to TRBJ2-3; TRBD2 matches at 7 bases. The CDR3 loop spans 15 amino acids. This CDR3 reads CASSFGGRGADAQYF. The CDR3 DNA is TGTGCCAGCAGTTTCGGGGGGAGGGGAGCAGATGCGCAGTATTTT.

V usage is TRBV9 and J usage is TRBJ2-1; D possibly corresponds to TRBD2 (5 bases). The germline V gene has CDR1 SGDLS and CDR2 YYNGEE. The CDR3 sequence is 17 residues long. V was shortened by 6 bases and J by 1 base, with 20 bases between the two germline ends. CDR3 nucleotide sequence: TGTGCCAGCAATCCCACCTTTTTCGGCGGGTCCTACAATGAGCAGTTCTTC. The encoded protein is CASNPTFFGGSYNEQFF. Supplemented by reference TRBV9 and TRBJ2-1, the full variable domain reads DSGVTQTPKHLITATGQRVTLRCSPRSGDLSVYWYQQSLDQGLQFLIQYYNGEERAKGNILERFSAQQFPDLHSELNLSSLELGDSALYFCASNPTFFGGSYNEQFFGPGTRLTVL.

The chain is built from TRBV12-3 or TRBV12-4 and TRBJ2-7; TRBD1 matches at 7 bases. With V trimmed by 3 bases and J by 3 bases, 5 bases remained unmatched. CDR3 size: 14 residues. The CDR3 nucleotides are TGTGCCAGCAGTTTCGTCAGGGGGTTCTACGAGCAGTACTTC. Amino acid sequence: CASSFVRGFYEQYF.

The rearrangement links TRBV5-1 to TRBJ2-1; D might be TRBD1 (5 bases). CDR3 length: 15 amino acids. The germline V gene has CDR1 SGHRS and CDR2 YFSETQ. Trimming stripped 1 base from V and 6 bases from J, with 14 bases between. Here the CDR3 DNA reads TGCGCCAGCAGCTTGAAAGGGGCAGGTCCCAATGAGCAGTTCTTC. Amino acid sequence: CASSLKGAGPNEQFF.

This clonotype was detected only a few times. A junction end diverges from the germline sequence, so it may reflect a read error. The chain recombines TRBV7-7 with TRBJ2-3; unclear D gene. CDR1 and CDR2 from the germline V gene are SSHAT and FNYEAQ (reference sequence). The CDR3 runs to 13 residues. The CDR3 DNA is TGTGCTAGCAGCTTGACGGACACAGATACGCAGTATTTT. Translated: CASSLTDTDTQYF.

The chain combines TRBV7-2 with TRBJ2-4, with 10 bases that match TRBD1. The end of the DNA fits TRBJ2-7 better, so the J call may be wrong. Germline CDR1 is SGHTA and CDR2 is FQGNSA. The CDR3 covers 13 residues. CDR3 sequence reads: CASSTTGGDEQYF. As DNA, the CDR3 is TGTGCCAGCAGCACGACAGGGGGCGACGAGCAGTACTTC.

The rearrangement joins TRBV7-8 to TRBJ2-3, with TRBD2 as a possible D gene (7 bases). V lost 5 bases and J lost 7, with 16 bases in between. CDR3 size: 14 residues. Germline CDR1 and CDR2: SGHVS and FQNEAQ. CDR3 sequence reads: CASSPPGGLYTQYF. The CDR3 bases are TGTGCCAGCAGCCCCCCGGGGGGCCTTTATACGCAGTATTTT.

CDR3 in amino acids: CASSEVGRGDEQFF. In DNA, the CDR3 is TGTGCCAGCAGTGAAGTCGGTAGAGGGGATGAGCAGTTCTTC. V and J are TRBV6-1 and TRBJ2-1; either TRBD1 or TRBD2 may fit D (5 bases each). Germline V gives CDR1 MNHNS, CDR2 SASEGT. V was shortened by 1 base and J by 8 bases, with 12 bases between the two germline ends. The CDR3 loop spans 14 amino acids.

This clonotype was detected only a few times. In nucleotides, the CDR3 is TGTGCCAGCAGCTTAGGTTGGGAAGGGTCAACCTACGAGCAGTACTTC. Its protein product is CASSLGWEGSTYEQYF. The chain has TRBV13 and TRBJ2-7; D not certain. Germline lookup yields CDR1 PRHDT and CDR2 FYEKMQ (reference sequence). This CDR3 contains 16 residues. Trimming removed 0 bases at V and 2 bases at J, with 14 bases between.

The J gene is TRBJ1-5, the V gene TRBV10-1, with a weak D call TRBD1 (5 bases). The length of the CDR3 is 13 residues. With 3 bases removed from V and 6 bases from J, the gap between germline ends came to 9 bases. CDR1 WNHNN and CDR2 SYGVQD come from the germline V gene (reference sequence). In nucleotides, the CDR3 is TGCGCCAGCAGTGATAGCAGGGCTCAGCCCCAGCATTTT. It codes for CASSDSRAQPQHF.

The chain couples TRBV7-2 to TRBJ2-7; 12 bases align to TRBD2. The CDR3 is made up of 15 amino acids. Trimming took 0 bases from V and 7 from J; bases not matched to a gene: 4. Per germline, CDR1 SGHTA and CDR2 FQGNSA. The CDR3 DNA follows: TGTGCCAGCAGCTTAGCGCCGGGGACTAGCGGGGAGCAGTACTTC. Translating it yields CASSLAPGTSGEQYF.